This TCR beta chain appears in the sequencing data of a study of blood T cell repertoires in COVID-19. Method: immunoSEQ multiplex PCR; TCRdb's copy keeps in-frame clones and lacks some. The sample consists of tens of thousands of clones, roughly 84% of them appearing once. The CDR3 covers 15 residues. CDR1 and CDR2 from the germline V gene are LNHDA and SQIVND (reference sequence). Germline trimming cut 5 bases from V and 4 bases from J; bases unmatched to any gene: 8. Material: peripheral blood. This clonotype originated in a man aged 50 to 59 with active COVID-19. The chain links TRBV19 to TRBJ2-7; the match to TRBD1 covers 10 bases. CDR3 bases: TGTGCCAGTAGTTCCGGGACAGGGGTTCGGTACGAGCAGTACTTC. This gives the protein CASSSGTGVRYEQYF.